This TCR beta chain is from a study of shared clonotypes between healthy human individuals. Background on the study: A couple of female and a few male donors aged 18 to 49 were enrolled. Each donor's CD4 naive and CD4 memory cells filled three plates apiece, CD8 naive two, and CD8 memory one.

V lost 3 bases to trimming and J lost 2 bases; unmatched junction nucleotides: 1. The CDR3 sequence is 15 residues long. Germline values: CDR1 MNHEY, CDR2 SMNVEV (reference sequence). Concerning this clone itself: Its specificity is unknown.

Overall study findings and caveats: Memory subsets generally showed smaller estimated richness than naive subsets did.

The data were produced by immunoSEQ multiplex PCR, yet TCRdb's version contains in-frame clones alone and is incomplete. In the table there are 550,000 to 700,000 clones, around four fifths of which are singletons. What was sequenced was memory CD4+ T cells sorted from blood. Subset of the sample: CD45RA-negative fraction. This TCR was recovered from a young woman in good health. V gene TRBV27 combines with J gene TRBJ2-1, with TRBD2 matching 10 bases. CDR3 region: CASSFGLAAYNEQFF. The CDR3 DNA reads TGTGCCAGCAGTTTCGGACTAGCGGCCTACAATGAGCAGTTCTTC.